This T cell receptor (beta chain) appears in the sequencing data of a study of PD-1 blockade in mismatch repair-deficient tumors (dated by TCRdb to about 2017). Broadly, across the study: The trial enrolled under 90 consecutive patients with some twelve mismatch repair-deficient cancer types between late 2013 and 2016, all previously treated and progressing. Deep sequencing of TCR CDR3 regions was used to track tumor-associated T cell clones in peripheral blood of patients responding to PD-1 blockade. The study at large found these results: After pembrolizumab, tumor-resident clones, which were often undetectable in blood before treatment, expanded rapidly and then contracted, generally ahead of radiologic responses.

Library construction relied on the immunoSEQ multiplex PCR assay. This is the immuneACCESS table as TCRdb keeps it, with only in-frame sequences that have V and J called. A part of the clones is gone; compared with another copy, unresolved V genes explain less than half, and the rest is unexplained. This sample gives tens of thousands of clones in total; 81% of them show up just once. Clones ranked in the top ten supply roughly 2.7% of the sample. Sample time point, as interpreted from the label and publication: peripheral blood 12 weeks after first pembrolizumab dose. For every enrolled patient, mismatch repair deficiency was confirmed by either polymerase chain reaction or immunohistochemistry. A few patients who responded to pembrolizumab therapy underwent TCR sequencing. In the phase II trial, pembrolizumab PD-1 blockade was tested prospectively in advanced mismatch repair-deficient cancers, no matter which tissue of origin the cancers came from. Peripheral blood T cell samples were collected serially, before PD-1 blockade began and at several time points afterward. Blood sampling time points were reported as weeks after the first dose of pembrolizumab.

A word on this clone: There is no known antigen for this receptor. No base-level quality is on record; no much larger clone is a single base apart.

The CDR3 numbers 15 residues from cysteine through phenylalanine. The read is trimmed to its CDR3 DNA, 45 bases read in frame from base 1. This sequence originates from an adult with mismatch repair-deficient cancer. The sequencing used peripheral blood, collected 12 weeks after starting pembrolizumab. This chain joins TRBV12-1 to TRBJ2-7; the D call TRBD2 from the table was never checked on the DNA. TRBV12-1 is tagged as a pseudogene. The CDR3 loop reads CASSFQRGETREQYF. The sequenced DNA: TGTGCCAGCAGCTTTCAACGGGGGGAGACTCGCGAGCAGTACTTC.